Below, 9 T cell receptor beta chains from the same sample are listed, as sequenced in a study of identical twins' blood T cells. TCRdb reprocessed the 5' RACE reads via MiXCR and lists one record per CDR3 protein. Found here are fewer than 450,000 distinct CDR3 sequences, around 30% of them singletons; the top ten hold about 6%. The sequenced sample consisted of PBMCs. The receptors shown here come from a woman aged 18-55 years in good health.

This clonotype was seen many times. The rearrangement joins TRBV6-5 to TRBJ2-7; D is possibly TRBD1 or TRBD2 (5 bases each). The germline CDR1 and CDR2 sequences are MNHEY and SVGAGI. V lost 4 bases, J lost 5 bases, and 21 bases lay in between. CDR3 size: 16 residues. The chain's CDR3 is CASSWGTATLKNEQYF. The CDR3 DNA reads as TGTGCCAGCAGTTGGGGGACCGCCACACTAAAAAACGAGCAGTACTTC.

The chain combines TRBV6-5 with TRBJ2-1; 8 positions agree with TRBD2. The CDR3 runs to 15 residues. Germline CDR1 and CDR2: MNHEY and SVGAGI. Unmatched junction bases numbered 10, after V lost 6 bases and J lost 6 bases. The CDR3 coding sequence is TGTGCCAGCAGCCATCAGCGGGAGAGGCTCAATGAGCAGTTCTTC. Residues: CASSHQRERLNEQFF.

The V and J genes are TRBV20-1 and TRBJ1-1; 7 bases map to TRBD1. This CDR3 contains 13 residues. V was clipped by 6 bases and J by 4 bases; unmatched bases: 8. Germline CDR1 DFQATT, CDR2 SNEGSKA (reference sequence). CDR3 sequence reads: CSAGKQGITEAFF. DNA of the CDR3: TGCAGTGCAGGTAAACAGGGGATCACTGAAGCTTTCTTT.

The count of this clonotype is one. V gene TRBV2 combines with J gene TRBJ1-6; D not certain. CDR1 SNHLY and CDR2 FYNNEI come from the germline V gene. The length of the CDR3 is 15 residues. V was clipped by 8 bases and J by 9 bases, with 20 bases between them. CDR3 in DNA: TGTGCCAGCGGGTGTTTCGGATTGTCCGGTTCACCCCTCCACTTT. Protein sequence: CASGCFGLSGSPLHF.

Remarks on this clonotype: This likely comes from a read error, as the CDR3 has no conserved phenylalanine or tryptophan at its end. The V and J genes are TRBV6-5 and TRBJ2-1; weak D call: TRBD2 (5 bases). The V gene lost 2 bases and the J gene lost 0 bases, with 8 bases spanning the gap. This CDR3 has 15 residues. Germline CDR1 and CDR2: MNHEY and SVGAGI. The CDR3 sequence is CASSYRGVSYNEQFL. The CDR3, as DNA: TGTGCCAGCAGTTACCGGGGAGTCTCCTACAATGAGCAGTTCTTA.

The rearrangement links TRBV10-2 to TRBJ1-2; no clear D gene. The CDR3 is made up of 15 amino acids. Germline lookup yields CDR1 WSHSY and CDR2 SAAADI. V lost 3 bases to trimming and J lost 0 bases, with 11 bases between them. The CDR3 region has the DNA TGCGCCAGCAGTGATTGTGGCAGCGCTAACTATGGCTACACCTTC. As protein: CASSDCGSANYGYTF.

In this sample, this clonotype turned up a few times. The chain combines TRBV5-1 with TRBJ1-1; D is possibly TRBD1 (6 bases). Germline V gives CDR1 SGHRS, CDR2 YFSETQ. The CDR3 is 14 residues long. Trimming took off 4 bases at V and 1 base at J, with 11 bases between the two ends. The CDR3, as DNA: TGCGCCAGCAGCCCCGGACAGCAGAACACTGAAGCTTTCTTT. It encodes CASSPGQQNTEAFF.

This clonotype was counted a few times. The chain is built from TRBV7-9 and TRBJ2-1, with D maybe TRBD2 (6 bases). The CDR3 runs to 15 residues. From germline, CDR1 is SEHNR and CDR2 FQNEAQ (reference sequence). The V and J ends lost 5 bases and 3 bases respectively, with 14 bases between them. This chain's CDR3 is CASSALGGGYNEQFF. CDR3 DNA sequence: TGTGCCAGCAGCGCCCTTGGGGGAGGCTACAATGAGCAGTTCTTC.

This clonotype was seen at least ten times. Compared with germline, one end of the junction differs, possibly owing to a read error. The CDR3 loop is CASSRDAKWVF. The CDR3 DNA reads TGCGCCAGCAGCCGGGACGCCAAATGGGTTTTC. This chain joins TRBV5-1 and TRBJ2-1; perhaps D is TRBD1 or TRBD2 (5 bases each). The CDR3 is made up of 11 amino acids. Per germline, CDR1 SGHRS and CDR2 YFSETQ.